One sample yielded the 9 T cell receptor beta chains listed below, sequenced in a study of beta chain features in type 1 diabetes. Since all of the isolated RNA was reverse transcribed, expressed TCRB transcripts were what got sequenced. Measured with immunoSEQ multiplex PCR; TCRdb has only the in-frame clones, and not every one. In the table there are about 360,000 clones, roughly 12% of which are singletons. The sequencing input was naive CD4+ T cells from blood. These receptors originate from a man aged 18 to 29 in good health.

J is TRBJ2-1 and V is TRBV5-1, with D perhaps matching TRBD2 (7 bases). The germline CDR1 and CDR2 sequences are SGHRS and YFSETQ. V was clipped by 0 bases and J by 6 bases, with 19 bases between them. The CDR3 totals 17 residues. CDR3 DNA: TGCGCCAGCAGCTTGGCCCCCCCAGGGGCGGGAGTCAATGAGCAGTTCTTC. Encoded protein: CASSLAPPGAGVNEQFF.

This clone was counted a few times. This sequence joins TRBV28 and TRBJ2-7, with 10 bases identical to TRBD2. Trimming at V came to 2 bases and at J to 4 bases, leaving 5 bases not matched to a gene. The CDR3 consists of 15 residues. From germline, CDR1 is MDHEN and CDR2 SYDVKM. The CDR3 spells CASSLQREGPYEQYF. CDR3 nucleotide sequence: TGTGCCAGCAGTTTACAGCGGGAGGGCCCGTACGAGCAGTACTTC.

This clone was seen a few times. This chain uses TRBV27 with TRBJ2-4; D is undetermined. Per the germline V gene, CDR1 is MNHEY and CDR2 is SMNVEV (reference sequence). Deletions cut 6 bases from V and 8 bases from J, with 17 bases between. This CDR3 is 14 amino acids long. Written as DNA, the CDR3 is TGTGCCAGCAGATCCCTTGAGCCCTCGGACATTCAGTACTTC. As protein: CASRSLEPSDIQYF.

Only a few counts were recorded for this clone. The rearrangement uses TRBV18 and TRBJ1-1, with TRBD1 matching over 10 bases. Trimming cost V 6 bases and J 4 bases; bases outside gene matches: 5. The germline CDR1 and CDR2 sequences are KGHSH and LQKENI. The CDR3 loop spans 14 amino acids. The chain's CDR3 is CASSYRDRGTEAFF. The CDR3 DNA reads as TGTGCCAGCTCGTACCGGGACAGGGGCACTGAAGCTTTCTTT.

The chain uses TRBV7-9 and TRBJ2-1; unclear D gene. Germline V CDR1 and CDR2: SEHNR, FQNEAQ (reference sequence). V was pared by 1 base and J by 0 bases, with 13 bases between. The CDR3 contains 17 residues. CDR3 sequence reads: CASSLVPSQNSYNEQFF. The CDR3 DNA follows: TGTGCCAGCAGCTTAGTCCCGTCTCAGAACTCCTACAATGAGCAGTTCTTC.

This clone has just a few counts. The rearrangement links TRBV14 to TRBJ1-6; tentative D call: TRBD1 (5 bases). The length of the CDR3 is 14 residues. Deletions cut 5 bases from V and 10 bases from J, with 15 bases between. CDR1 is SGHDN and CDR2 is FVKESK in the germline V gene. The CDR3 loop reads CASSARTSFSPLHF. The CDR3 DNA sequence: TGTGCCAGCAGCGCCCGGACATCATTCTCACCCCTCCACTTT.

The gene calls are TRBV30 and TRBJ2-1; 14 bases align to TRBD2. V shed 3 bases and J 6 bases; nucleotides not matched to a gene: 7. The CDR3 loop spans 16 amino acids. Germline CDR1 GTSNPN, CDR2 SVGIG (reference sequence). CDR3 residues: CAWSQPGTSGSNEQFF. The CDR3 DNA reads TGTGCCTGGAGCCAACCGGGGACTAGCGGGAGCAATGAGCAGTTCTTC. Drawing the rest from reference TRBV30 and TRBJ2-1, the complete variable domain is SQTIHQWPATLVQPVGSPLSLECTVEGTSNPNLYWYRQAAGRGLQLLFYSVGIGQISSEVPQNLSASRPQDRQFILSSKKLLLSDSGFYLCAWSQPGTSGSNEQFFGPGTRLTVL.

This clone was found a few times. This rearrangement joins TRBV7-3 to TRBJ2-3; 9 nucleotides align to TRBD2. The V gene end was trimmed by 5 bases and the J gene end by 6 bases; junction bases not matched to a gene: 12. This CDR3 is 16 amino acids long. Looked up from germline, CDR1 is SGHTA and CDR2 is FQGTGA. For the CDR3, the DNA is TGTGCCAGCAGCAACCAACGAGCGGGAGGAACGGATACGCAGTATTTT. It is translated as CASSNQRAGGTDTQYF.

This clone was seen only a few times. V and J are TRBV29-1 and TRBJ1-5; D remains unclear. This CDR3 has 13 residues. The V gene lost 4 bases and the J gene lost 7 bases, with 14 bases spanning the gap. Per the germline V gene, CDR1 is SQVTM and CDR2 is ANQGSEA. The CDR3 nucleotides are TGCAGCGTTGGGACTAAAGTGGGACAGCCCCAGCATTTT. It is translated as CSVGTKVGQPQHF.